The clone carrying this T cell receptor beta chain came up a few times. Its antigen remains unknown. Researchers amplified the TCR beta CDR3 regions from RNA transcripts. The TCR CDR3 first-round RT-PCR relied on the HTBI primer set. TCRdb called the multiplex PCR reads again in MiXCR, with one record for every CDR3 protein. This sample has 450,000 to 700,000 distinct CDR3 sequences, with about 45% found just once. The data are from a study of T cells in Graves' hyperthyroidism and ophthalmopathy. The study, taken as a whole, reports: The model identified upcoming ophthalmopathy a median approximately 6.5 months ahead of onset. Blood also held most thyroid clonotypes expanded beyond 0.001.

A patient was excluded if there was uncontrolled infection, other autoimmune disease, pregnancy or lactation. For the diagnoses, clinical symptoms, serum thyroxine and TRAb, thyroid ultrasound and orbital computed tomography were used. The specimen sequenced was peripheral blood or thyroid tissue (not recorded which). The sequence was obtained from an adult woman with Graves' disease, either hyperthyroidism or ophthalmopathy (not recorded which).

CDR3 sequence: CASRRGFYNSPLHF. The CDR3 nucleotides read TGTGCCAGCAGAAGGGGATTTTATAATTCACCCCTCCACTTT. The J gene is TRBJ1-6, the V gene TRBV6-5, with D possibly matching TRBD1 (5 bases). Germline-derived CDR1 and CDR2 are MNHEY and SVGAGI. Trimming left V 6 bases short and J 4 bases short, with 10 bases between. The CDR3 contains 14 residues.